This T cell receptor (beta chain) was found in a study of shared clonotypes between healthy human individuals. Method: immunoSEQ multiplex PCR; TCRdb's copy keeps in-frame clones and lacks some. The sample yields 2,500,000 or so clones, 90% to 95% seen once. The germline V gene encodes CDR1 SGHDT and CDR2 YYEEEE. This CDR3 spans 16 amino acids. J lost 4 bases, V lost 0 bases, and 6 bases had no gene match. The TCR was taken from a man between 18 and 29 years old in good health. Some clones in this sample may be carry-over from other donors' samples. The V gene is TRBV5-6, the J gene TRBJ1-2; 10 bases fit TRBD1. The sample comprised naive CD4+ T cells from PBMCs. Subset: CD45RA+ positively selected. The CDR3 DNA reads as TGTGCCAGCAGCTTGGGCGGGACAGGGGATGGCTATGGCTACACCTTC. This translates into CASSLGGTGDGYGYTF.